These T cell receptor beta chains were read from a single sample in a study of blood T cells in healthy people across ages. TCRdb ran MiXCR on the 5' RACE reads and lists one entry per CDR3 protein. The profile shows more than 1,000,000 distinct CDR3 sequences, approximately 25% of them singletons. These sequences were also reported in another study, on T cells of mothers and their children.

Sequencing used blood. These receptors were obtained from a girl aged 2-15 years in good health. The CDR3 runs from the conserved cysteine through the conserved F or W. D genes are given only for firm matches. For some rows the clone size is stated as once, few or many, or as a class when expanded; others skip it.

>-|TRBV20-1|14|-|TRBJ1-2
TGCAGTGCTAGTTTCCCCTATTCTAACTATGGCTACACCTTC
CSASFPYSNYGYTF
>few|TRBV20-1|12|-|TRBJ2-7
TGCAGTGCTAGAGACGGGACCTACGAGCAGTACTTC
CSARDGTYEQYF
>-|TRBV29-1|13|TRBD1|TRBJ2-7
TGCAGCGGTGGGACAGGGGGACACTACGAGCAGTACTTC
CSGGTGGHYEQYF
>-|TRBV5-1|16|-|TRBJ1-5
TGCGCCAGCAGCTTAAATGGTCCTAAGGCGAATCAGCCCCAGCATTTT
CASSLNGPKANQPQHF
>-|TRBV12-3/TRBV12-4|12|-|TRBJ1-2
TGTGCCAGCAGTTTCCCTAACTATGGCTACACCTTC
CASSFPNYGYTF
>-|TRBV29-1|15|-|TRBJ1-5
TGCAGCGTTGGAGTGAGCCAGGGGATGGGCCAGCCCCAGCATTTT
CSVGVSQGMGQPQHF
>-|TRBV20-1|16|TRBD2|TRBJ2-3
TGCAGTGCCCCAAAAGGGACTAGCGGGTTCACAGATACGCAGTATTTT
CSAPKGTSGFTDTQYF
>-|TRBV7-9|15|-|TRBJ2-7
TGTGCCAGCAGCCTATCCTTTGGGGCCTCCTACGAGCAGTACTTC
CASSLSFGASYEQYF
>few|TRBV6-1|20|TRBD2|TRBJ2-1
TGTGCCAGCAGTGAAGCCTTTGGGACTAGCGGGAGGCGGAGGGACAATGAGCAGTTCTTC
CASSEAFGTSGRRRDNEQFF
>-|TRBV5-1|14|TRBD1|TRBJ2-6
TGCGCCAGCGGACAGGGCGATGGGGCCAACGTCCTGACTTTC
CASGQGDGANVLTF
>-|TRBV5-1|15|-|TRBJ2-2
TGCGCCAGCAGGGTAAGGGGAGGCGACACCGGGGAGCTGTTTTTT
CASRVRGGDTGELFF
>few|TRBV6-5|13|-|TRBJ2-7
TGTGCCAGCAGTTATTCGGACTCCTACGAGCAGTACTTC
CASSYSDSYEQYF
>many|TRBV11-2|11|-|TRBJ1-2
TGTGCCAGCAGCTTGTATTACGGCTACACCTTC
CASSLYYGYTF
>-|TRBV27|14|TRBD1|TRBJ1-2
TGTGCCAGCAGCTTCGGACAGGAGAGGGAAAGCTACACCTTC
CASSFGQERESYTF
>few|TRBV13|14|-|TRBJ2-5
TGTGCCAGCAGCTTCGCGGCAGGGGAGGAGACCCAGTACTTC
CASSFAAGEETQYF
>-|TRBV24-1|14|TRBD1|TRBJ1-1
TGTGCCACCAGCACCGGGACAGGGAAGGGTGAAGCTTTCTTT
CATSTGTGKGEAFF
>-|TRBV9|14|TRBD2|TRBJ2-5
TGTGCCAGCAGCGATCTAGCGGGGGTAGAGACCCAGTACTTC
CASSDLAGVETQYF
>few|TRBV28|11|-|TRBJ1-2
TGTGCCAGCAGTTCGGGGCCCTGGGGTAGCTTC
CASSSGPWGSF
>-|TRBV9|18|TRBD1|TRBJ2-5
TGTGCCAGCAGCGTACCAGAAAGACAGGGGGCGGTGAGAGAGACCCAGTACTTC
CASSVPERQGAVRETQYF
>few|TRBV4-1|14|-|TRBJ2-1
TGCGCCAGCTCTCTGACTTGGGGAATCAATGAGCAGTTCTTC
CASSLTWGINEQFF
>few|TRBV7-2|20|TRBD1|TRBJ2-4
TGTGCCAGCAGCGCCGGGACAGCGCTTCCATATCGACTAGCCAAAAACATTCAGTACTTC
CASSAGTALPYRLAKNIQYF
>few|TRBV28|19|-|TRBJ1-6
TGTGCCAGCAGTTTCCGGATGGCGCGTAGAACAGAGAAAAATTCACCCCTCCACTTT
CASSFRMARRTEKNSPLHF
>-|TRBV6-1|15|-|TRBJ1-1
TGTGCCAGCAGTGAATTGACGGGGCGGAACACTGAAGCTTTCTTT
CASSELTGRNTEAFF
>few|TRBV19|13|TRBD1|TRBJ1-1
TGTGCCAGCCAGACAGGGTCGTTCGCTGAAGCTTTCTTT
CASQTGSFAEAFF
>few|TRBV29-1|12|-|TRBJ2-5
TGCAGCGTTGAGCGGCCCCTGGGGACCCAGTACTTC
CSVERPLGTQYF
>few|TRBV7-3|13|-|TRBJ2-5
TGTACCAGCAGCTTATGGGGGTACGAGACCCAGTACTTC
CTSSLWGYETQYF
>-|TRBV28|15|TRBD1|TRBJ1-4
TGTGCCAGCAGTTTGGCGTTAGGACAGGGGGAAAAACTGTTTTTT
CASSLALGQGEKLFF
>-|TRBV20-1|16|-|TRBJ1-2
TGCAGTGCTAGCGACCCGCTTTACGAGGCCCTCTATGGCTACACCTTC
CSASDPLYEALYGYTF
>many|TRBV28|14|-|TRBJ2-5
TGTGCCAGCAGCAGAACGGGCAGTGAAGAGACCCAGTACTTC
CASSRTGSEETQYF
>-|TRBV29-1|12|-|TRBJ1-2
TGCAGCGTTGTGACCGGGGCTTATGGCTACACCTTC
CSVVTGAYGYTF
>-|TRBV20-1|13|-|TRBJ2-1
TGCAGTGCGGTCAGACTAGTCAGCAATGAGCAGTTCTTC
CSAVRLVSNEQFF
>-|TRBV7-6|16|TRBD1|TRBJ1-3
TGTGCCAGCAGCTTAACATTTAACAGGGGTCGCAACACCATATATTTT
CASSLTFNRGRNTIYF
>-|TRBV7-2|15|TRBD2|TRBJ2-7
TGTGCCAGCAGCTTATTTGCGGGAGCCTCCTACGAGCAGTACTTC
CASSLFAGASYEQYF
>once|TRBV4-1|16|-|TRBJ2-4
TGCGCCAGCAGCCAAATTATAAGGGACACCAAAAACATTCAGTACTTC
CASSQIIRDTKNIQYF
>once|TRBV6-1|13|-|TRBJ1-1
TGTGCCAGCAGGGACAGTTCCTACACTGAAGCTTTCTTT
CASRDSSYTEAFF
>few|TRBV4-3|16|TRBD2|TRBJ2-5
TGCGCCAGCAGCCAAGATACCGGGGGGGGCCAAGAGACCCAGTACTTC
CASSQDTGGGQETQYF
>-|TRBV11-2|13|-|TRBJ1-1
TGTGCCAGCAGCACCAACCCGAACACTGAAGCTTTCTTT
CASSTNPNTEAFF
>few|TRBV29-1|14|TRBD2|TRBJ2-1
TGCAGCGTACTCGGACTAGCGGGAGTCAATGAGCAGTTCTTC
CSVLGLAGVNEQFF
>few|TRBV6-1|13|TRBD1|TRBJ1-2
TGTGCCAGCACCAAGGGACAGGGGCATGGCTACACCTTC
CASTKGQGHGYTF
>-|TRBV29-1|13|TRBD1|TRBJ1-5
TGCAGCTTACGACAGGGTTGGGTCGGGCCCCAGCATTTT
CSLRQGWVGPQHF
>few|TRBV28|16|TRBD1|TRBJ2-7
TGTGCCAGCAGTTTTCGCGACAGGGGGAGCCCGTACGAGCAGTACTTC
CASSFRDRGSPYEQYF
>-|TRBV5-5|16|-|TRBJ1-1
TGTGCCAGCAGCTTGTTAGGGACCTCTTATGGCACTGAAGCTTTCTTT
CASSLLGTSYGTEAFF
>few|TRBV4-2|18|-|TRBJ2-6
TGTGCCAGCAGCCTTGGACAGACGGTGAGCTCTGGGGCCAACGTCCTGACTTTC
CASSLGQTVSSGANVLTF
>few|TRBV10-1|15|TRBD2|TRBJ2-4
TGCGCCAGCCCGGGACTAGCGGGAGATGAAAACATTCAGTACTTC
CASPGLAGDENIQYF
>-|TRBV6-5|18|-|TRBJ2-5
TGTGCCAGCAGTTACTCGTCCAGGGTCGCGGTCGATGGAGAGACCCAGTACTTC
CASSYSSRVAVDGETQYF
>-|TRBV7-9|14|-|TRBJ2-4
TGTGCCAGCAGAGGAGAGGTGCCCAAAAACATTCAGTACTTC
CASRGEVPKNIQYF
>few|TRBV4-1|16|-|TRBJ2-3
TGCGCCAGCAGCCAAGGCCCCCGACAGGGAGGAGATACGCAGTATTTT
CASSQGPRQGGDTQYF
>-|TRBV29-1|12|TRBD2|TRBJ2-7
TGCAGCGTTGTTAGAGCGGGAGACGAGCAGTACTTC
CSVVRAGDEQYF
>-|TRBV12-5|14|-|TRBJ2-7
TGTGCTAGTGGGGACAGCACCACAACCTACGAGCAGTACTTC
CASGDSTTTYEQYF